The rows below give T cell receptor beta chains drawn from one sample of a study of T-cell reconstitution after alpha-beta-depleted transplantation in children. TCRdb re-analysed the PCR reads in MiXCR, keeping a single row per CDR3 protein. This sample has about 130,000 distinct CDR3 sequences, with 8.5% to 10% found just once. This specimen consisted of PBMCs, mostly from graft donor cells, obtained 180 days after TCRalphabeta/CD19-depleted stem cell transplant. These receptors came from a girl in the first two years of life who had a stem cell transplant for combined immunodeficiency, so the T cells may come from the graft donor. Both conserved end residues are part of each CDR3.

j_gene	v_gene	CDR3aa
TRBJ1-6	TRBV28	CASSSGAWDFSSPLHF
TRBJ1-2	TRBV3-1	CASSLRKVGYTF
TRBJ2-1	TRBV12-3/TRBV12-4	CASSFTGQVYNEQFF
TRBJ2-5	TRBV6-1	CASSRDREGWETQYF
TRBJ1-1	TRBV12-3/TRBV12-4	CASGSGGAFF
TRBJ2-1	TRBV5-5	CATSTLRGVSYNEQFF
TRBJ1-5	TRBV12-3/TRBV12-4	CASSFRQGAYQPQHF
TRBJ2-1	TRBV20-1	CSASRVTDNEQFF
TRBJ2-7	TRBV10-3	CAIRPSTGSSYEQYF
TRBJ1-5	TRBV11-2	CASSLGGGIRNQPQHF
TRBJ1-4	TRBV7-8	CASSLAAYEKLFF
TRBJ1-1	TRBV10-3	CATGRGRGEYAEAFF
TRBJ2-2	TRBV29-1	CSVVRGVPGELFF
TRBJ1-2	TRBV19	CASSTLQGYRTSGSYGYTF
TRBJ2-5	TRBV12-3/TRBV12-4	CASNPGLNFQETQYF
TRBJ2-1	TRBV30	CAWSSGSGFGNEQFF
TRBJ2-7	TRBV27	CASSLWVSGRGGSYEQYF